One sample yielded the 9 T cell receptor beta chains listed below, sequenced in a study of blood T cell repertoires in COVID-19. Assay: immunoSEQ multiplex PCR; the TCRdb copy retains only in-frame clones and omits some. The sample shows about 200,000 clones, approximately 84% of them seen only once. Sequenced input: peripheral blood. The receptors were sampled from a man aged 45-65 years with acute or convalescent COVID-19.

The J gene is TRBJ2-5, the V gene TRBV9; 11 bases align to TRBD2. Germline V gene data show CDR1 as SGDLS and CDR2 as YYNGEE. The CDR3 has 15 residues. The junction had 2 bases not matched to a gene; V was cut back by 3 bases and J by 1 base. The CDR3 nucleotides are TGTGCCAGCAGCGAGGGACTAGCGGCCCAAGAGACCCAGTACTTC. Its translation is CASSEGLAAQETQYF.

The CDR3 DNA sequence: TGTGCCAGCAGCTTGGGGGGTACAGGGGCGAGTACTGAAGCTTTCTTT. Protein product: CASSLGGTGASTEAFF. This chain connects TRBV5-4 to TRBJ1-1; TRBD1 matches at 7 bases. CDR1 is SGHNT and CDR2 is YYREEE in the germline V gene (reference sequence). The CDR3 sequence is 16 residues long. V shed 0 bases and J 5 bases; nucleotides not matched to a gene: 10. The full variable domain, completed using reference TRBV5-4 and TRBJ1-1, is ETGVTQSPTHLIKTRGQQVTLRCSSQSGHNTVSWYQQALGQGPQFIFQYYREEENGRGNFPPRFSGLQFPNYSSELNVNALELDDSALYLCASSLGGTGASTEAFFGQGTRLTVV.

This rearrangement joins TRBV18 to TRBJ1-1; D possibly corresponds to TRBD1 (6 bases). Germline CDR1 reads KGHSH; CDR2 reads LQKENI. V lost 6 bases, J lost 1 base, and 15 bases lay in between. The CDR3 spans 15 residues. The CDR3 DNA reads as TGTGCCAGCTCGCAAGAACAGGGTACGAACACTGAAGCTTTCTTT. Protein: CASSQEQGTNTEAFF. The variable domain in full, with the rest retrieved from reference TRBV18 and TRBJ1-1, is NAGVMQNPRHLVRRRGQEARLRCSPMKGHSHVYWYRQLPEEGLKFMVYLQKENIIDESGMPKERFSAEFPKEGPSILRIQQVVRGDSAAYFCASSQEQGTNTEAFFGQGTRLTVV.

The gene calls are TRBV5-4 and TRBJ1-2; 8 nucleotides line up with TRBD1. CDR1 is SGHNT and CDR2 is YYREEE in the germline V gene (reference sequence). The J segment lost 7 bases and the V segment lost 4 bases, leaving 12 bases of the junction unmatched. The CDR3 sequence is 15 residues long. CDR3 protein: CASSARIAGGSGYTF. DNA for the CDR3: TGTGCCAGCAGCGCCAGAATCGCAGGGGGCTCTGGCTACACCTTC.

V usage is TRBV11-2 and J usage is TRBJ2-7; 7 bases agree with TRBD1. Germline CDR1 and CDR2: SGHAT and FQNNGV. The CDR3 spans 14 residues. V shed 1 base, J shed 7 bases, and the junction held 7 bases outside the gene matches. This chain's CDR3 is CASSLGRGRPEQYF. For the CDR3, the DNA is TGTGCCAGCAGCTTAGGTAGGGGGCGTCCGGAGCAGTACTTC.

The rearrangement uses TRBV18 and TRBJ2-2, with a tentative D call TRBD1 (5 bases). The CDR3 sequence is 15 residues long. Germline loops: CDR1 KGHSH, CDR2 LQKENI. The germline V and J ends were trimmed by 1 base and 5 bases, with 11 bases remaining between them. CDR3 sequence (DNA): TGTGCCAGCTCACCACAGGGGATGGCGACCGGGGAGCTGTTTTTT. Residues: CASSPQGMATGELFF.

This chain connects TRBV7-3 to TRBJ1-2, with TRBD1 matching 9 bases. Germline V gene lookup returns CDR1 SGHTA and CDR2 FQGTGA. Trimming cost V 3 bases and J 8 bases; bases outside gene matches: 4. The CDR3 length is 13 residues. DNA of the CDR3: TGTGCCAGCAGCTTGGACAGGGGTCAAGGCTACACCTTC. This sequence encodes CASSLDRGQGYTF.

The chain combines TRBV30 with TRBJ1-5, with 8 bases fitting TRBD1. V was pared by 6 bases and J by 3 bases, with 4 bases of the junction left unmatched. The CDR3 sequence is 13 residues long. Germline V CDR1 and CDR2: GTSNPN, SVGIG (reference sequence). This CDR3 is CACDRGDNQPQHF. The CDR3 bases are TGTGCCTGTGACAGGGGCGACAATCAGCCCCAGCATTTT.

The gene calls are TRBV19 and TRBJ1-2; the match to TRBD1 covers 7 bases. Germline V lookup: CDR1 LNHDA, CDR2 SQIVND (reference sequence). This CDR3 comprises 13 residues. Germline trimming cut 4 bases from V and 8 bases from J; bases unmatched to any gene: 7. The CDR3 region is CASSKDRVRGYTF. DNA for the CDR3: TGTGCCAGTAGTAAAGACAGGGTGAGGGGCTACACCTTC.